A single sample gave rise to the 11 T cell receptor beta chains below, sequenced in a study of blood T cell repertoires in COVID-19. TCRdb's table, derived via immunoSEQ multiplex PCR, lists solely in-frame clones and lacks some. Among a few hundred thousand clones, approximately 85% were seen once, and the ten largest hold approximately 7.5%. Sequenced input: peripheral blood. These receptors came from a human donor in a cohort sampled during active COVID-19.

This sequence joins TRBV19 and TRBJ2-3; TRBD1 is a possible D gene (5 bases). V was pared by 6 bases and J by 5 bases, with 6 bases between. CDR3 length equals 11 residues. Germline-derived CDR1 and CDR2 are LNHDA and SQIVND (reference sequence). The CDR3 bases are TGTGCCAGTAGGCAGGGAGATACGCAGTATTTT. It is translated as CASRQGDTQYF.

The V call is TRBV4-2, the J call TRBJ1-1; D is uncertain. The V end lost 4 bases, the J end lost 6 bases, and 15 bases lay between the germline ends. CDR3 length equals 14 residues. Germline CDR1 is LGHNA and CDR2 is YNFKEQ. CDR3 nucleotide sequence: TGTGCCAGCAGCCGACCGGCGGACGGGGCTGAAGCTTTCTTT. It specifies CASSRPADGAEAFF.

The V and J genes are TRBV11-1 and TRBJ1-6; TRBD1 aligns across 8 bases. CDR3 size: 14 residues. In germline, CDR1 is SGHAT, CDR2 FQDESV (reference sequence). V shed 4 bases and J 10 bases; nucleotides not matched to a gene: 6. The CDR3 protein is CASSSGQGGSPLHF. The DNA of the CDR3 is TGTGCCAGCAGCTCCGGACAGGGAGGATCACCCCTCCACTTT.

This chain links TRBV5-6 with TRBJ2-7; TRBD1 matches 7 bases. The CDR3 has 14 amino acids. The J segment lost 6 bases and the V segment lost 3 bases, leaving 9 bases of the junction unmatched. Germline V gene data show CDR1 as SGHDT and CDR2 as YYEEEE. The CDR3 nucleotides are TGTGCCAGCAGCTGGATGGGACAGTCCGCCGAGCAGTACTTC. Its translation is CASSWMGQSAEQYF.

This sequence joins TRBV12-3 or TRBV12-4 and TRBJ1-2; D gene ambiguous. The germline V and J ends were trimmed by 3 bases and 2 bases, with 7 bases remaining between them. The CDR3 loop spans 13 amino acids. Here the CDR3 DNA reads TGTGCCAGCAGTTTGGGCCTAAACTATGGCTACACCTTC. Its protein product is CASSLGLNYGYTF.

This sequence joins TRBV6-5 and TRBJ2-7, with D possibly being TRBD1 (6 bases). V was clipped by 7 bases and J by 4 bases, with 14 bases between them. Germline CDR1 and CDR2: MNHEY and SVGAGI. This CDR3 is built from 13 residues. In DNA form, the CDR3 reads TGTGCCAGCACAAACAGGGTTACGTACGAGCAGTACTTC. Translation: CASTNRVTYEQYF.

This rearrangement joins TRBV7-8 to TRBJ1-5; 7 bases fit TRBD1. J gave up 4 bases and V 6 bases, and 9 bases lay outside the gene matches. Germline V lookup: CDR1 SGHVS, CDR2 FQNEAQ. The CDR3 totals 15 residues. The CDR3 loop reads CASRRTGTENQPQHF. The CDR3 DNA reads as TGTGCCAGCAGGCGAACCGGGACAGAAAATCAGCCCCAGCATTTT.

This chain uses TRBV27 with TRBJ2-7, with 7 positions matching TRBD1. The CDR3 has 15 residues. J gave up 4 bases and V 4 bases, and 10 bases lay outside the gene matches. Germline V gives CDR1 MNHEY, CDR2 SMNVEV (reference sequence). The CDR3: CASSSADRVRYEQYF. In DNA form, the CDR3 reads TGTGCCAGCAGTTCAGCCGACAGGGTACGGTACGAGCAGTACTTC.

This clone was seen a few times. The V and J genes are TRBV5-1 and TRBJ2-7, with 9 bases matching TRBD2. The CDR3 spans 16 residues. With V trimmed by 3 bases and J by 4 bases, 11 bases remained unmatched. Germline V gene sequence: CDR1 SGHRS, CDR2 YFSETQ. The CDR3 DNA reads TGCGCCAGCAGCTCCAAGGGCGGACTAGCGAGTTACGAGCAGTACTTC. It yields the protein CASSSKGGLASYEQYF.

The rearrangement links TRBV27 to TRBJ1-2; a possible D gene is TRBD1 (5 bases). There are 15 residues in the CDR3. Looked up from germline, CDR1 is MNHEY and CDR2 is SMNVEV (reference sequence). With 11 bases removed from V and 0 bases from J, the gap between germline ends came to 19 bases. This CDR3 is CASAGGKYSNYGYTF. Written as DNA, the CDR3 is TGTGCCTCCGCGGGGGGGAAGTATTCTAACTATGGCTACACCTTC.

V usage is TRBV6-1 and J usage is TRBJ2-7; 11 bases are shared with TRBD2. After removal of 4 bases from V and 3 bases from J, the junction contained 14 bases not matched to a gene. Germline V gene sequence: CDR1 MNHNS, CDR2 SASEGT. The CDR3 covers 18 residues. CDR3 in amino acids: CASSAALTSGGAYYEQYF. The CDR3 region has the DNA TGTGCCAGCAGTGCGGCCCTTACTAGCGGGGGTGCTTACTACGAGCAGTACTTC.